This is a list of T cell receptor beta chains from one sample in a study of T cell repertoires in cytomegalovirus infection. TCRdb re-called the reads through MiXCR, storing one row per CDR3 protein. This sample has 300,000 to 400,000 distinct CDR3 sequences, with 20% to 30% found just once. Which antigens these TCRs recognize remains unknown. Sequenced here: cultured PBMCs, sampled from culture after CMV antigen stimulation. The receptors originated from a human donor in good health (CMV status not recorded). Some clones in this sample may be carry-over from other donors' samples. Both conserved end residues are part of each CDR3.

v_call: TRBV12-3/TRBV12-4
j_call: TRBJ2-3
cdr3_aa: CASSFWASGGRDTQYF

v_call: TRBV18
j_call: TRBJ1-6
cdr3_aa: CASSTVPGDSPLHF

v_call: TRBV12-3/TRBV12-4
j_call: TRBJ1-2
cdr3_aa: CASSFRTANGYTF

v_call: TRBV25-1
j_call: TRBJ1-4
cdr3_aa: CASWDTSSGKLFF

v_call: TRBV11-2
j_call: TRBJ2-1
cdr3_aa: CASSLTGRREQFF

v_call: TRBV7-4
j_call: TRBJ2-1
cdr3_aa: CASNLGDYQHYNEQFF

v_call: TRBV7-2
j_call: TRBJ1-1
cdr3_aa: CASSLVSAAGTPFF

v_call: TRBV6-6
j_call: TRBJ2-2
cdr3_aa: CASSYLRGVDRELFF

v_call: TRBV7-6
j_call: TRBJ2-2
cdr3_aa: CASSLVRGSTGELFF

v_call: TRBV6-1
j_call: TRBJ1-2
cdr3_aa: CASRPWVTDGYTF

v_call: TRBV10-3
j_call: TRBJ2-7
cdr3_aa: CAISEDFYEQYF

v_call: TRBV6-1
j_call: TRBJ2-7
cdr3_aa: CASSDGATSSYEQYF